This T cell receptor beta chain was found in a study of T-cell reconstitution after alpha-beta-depleted transplantation in children. Study conclusions and caveats: Several patients had high TCRbeta diversity at day 60; it came from surviving recipient T cells and thymic progenitors. Expanded graft clones, several hundred of them, were reportedly the source of alpha-beta T cells about two months after transplant. A year post-transplant, T-cell counts and diversity derived mostly from newly produced T cells.

Unique molecular identifiers were used to barcode this TCRbeta library. TCRdb called the PCR reads again in MiXCR, with one record for every CDR3 protein. The table lists roughly 340,000 distinct CDR3 sequences, about a sixth of them singletons, with roughly 41% in the top ten. Germline CDR1 reads MNHEY; CDR2 reads SVGEGT. Trimming took 1 base from V and 2 from J; bases not matched to a gene: 6. There are 18 residues in the CDR3. With respect to this clonotype: The antigen is undetermined.

The receptor was derived from a male patient under 10 years old who had a stem cell transplant for acute lymphoblastic leukemia, so the T cells may come from the graft donor. This chain links TRBV6-2 or TRBV6-3 with TRBJ2-2, with 11 positions matching TRBD2. The material was PBMCs, mostly from graft donor cells, obtained 360 days after TCRalphabeta/CD19-depleted stem cell transplant. CDR3 sequence: CASSYFNLAGGNTGELFF. In DNA, the CDR3 is TGTGCCAGCAGTTACTTCAATCTAGCGGGAGGAAACACCGGGGAGCTGTTTTTT.